The 22 T cell receptor beta chains given below trace back to one sample, sequenced in a study of regulatory T cells in long-lasting Graves disease. The sample's time point: persistent/refractory GD, antithyroid drugs over 5 years with positive TRAb. PBMC RNA served as the TCR library source. The authors built TCR beta libraries using iRepertoire HTBI primers and Arm-PCR of CDR3 regions. TCRdb analysed the multiplex PCR reads with MiXCR anew, one entry per CDR3 protein. The sample lists about 470,000 distinct CDR3 sequences; less than 25% were seen once. The starting material was peripheral blood mononuclear cells (PBMCs), obtained when the disease was refractory, from a patient treated with antithyroid drugs. These receptors were taken from a female donor with Graves disease.

This clonotype was counted between two and nine times. V and J are TRBV5-1 and TRBJ1-1, with D unclear. The length of the CDR3 is 15 residues. Germline V gives CDR1 SGHRS, CDR2 YFSETQ. Trimming took 4 bases from V and 3 from J, leaving 16 bases between them. This chain's CDR3 is CASSSRTPRDTEAFF. The CDR3 coding sequence is TGCGCCAGCAGCAGCCGGACGCCCAGAGACACTGAAGCTTTCTTT.

This clonotype was observed at least ten times. Here the CDR3 reads CASRGPLTKNIQYF. CDR3 bases: TGTGCCAGCAGGGGACCGTTGACCAAAAACATTCAGTACTTC. The chain has TRBV11-2 and TRBJ2-4; D tentatively reads TRBD1 or TRBD2 (5 bases each). This CDR3 contains 14 residues. Trimming stripped 6 bases from V and 2 bases from J, with 11 bases between. Looked up from germline, CDR1 is SGHAT and CDR2 is FQNNGV. The full variable domain, with the rest looked up from reference TRBV11-2 and TRBJ2-4, is EAGVAQSPRYKIIEKRQSVAFWCNPISGHATLYWYQQILGQGPKLLIQFQNNGVVDDSQLPKDRFSAERLKGVDSTLKIQPAKLEDSAVYLCASRGPLTKNIQYFGAGTRLSVL.

This clonotype has a handful of counts. The CDR3, as DNA: TGTGCCAGCAGCCCTCGCTCCATCCAAGAGACCCAGTACTTC. This encodes CASSPRSIQETQYF. The V and J genes are TRBV9 and TRBJ2-5; no reliable D call. Trimming took 4 bases from V and 1 from J, leaving 11 bases between them. This CDR3 is built from 14 residues. Per the germline V gene, CDR1 is SGDLS and CDR2 is YYNGEE. Looking up the rest from reference TRBV9 and TRBJ2-5 gives the full variable domain: DSGVTQTPKHLITATGQRVTLRCSPRSGDLSVYWYQQSLDQGLQFLIQYYNGEERAKGNILERFSAQQFPDLHSELNLSSLELGDSALYFCASSPRSIQETQYFGPGTRLLVL.

Remarks on this clonotype: A read error may produce the germline difference seen at one junction end. The V and J genes are TRBV10-3 and TRBJ2-7, with D possibly called TRBD1 or TRBD2 (5 bases each). The CDR3 length is 13 residues. The germline gives CDR1 ENHRY, CDR2 SYGVKD. In nucleotides, the CDR3 is TGTACCATCACCCGAGAGGGGAACTACGAGCAGTACTTC. Protein product: CTITREGNYEQYF.

The sample holds a few counts of this clonotype. V gene TRBV3-1 combines with J gene TRBJ1-2; D gene uncertain. The CDR3 covers 11 residues. CDR1 is LGHDT, CDR2 YNNKEL, per germline (reference sequence). Trimming shortened V by 5 bases and J by 8 bases, and 9 bases separated the two germline ends. CDR3 coding DNA: TGTGCCAGCAGCGGTCCCTCGGGCTACACCTTC. Protein: CASSGPSGYTF.

This clonotype has just a few counts. A read error is possible here, since a much larger clone lies one base away. The chain employs TRBV29-1 and TRBJ1-1; D is unresolved. V dropped 0 bases and J dropped 1 base, with 0 bases sitting between them. The CDR3 covers 11 residues. The germline V gene has CDR1 SQVTM and CDR2 ANQGSEA. This chain's CDR3 is CSVEENTEAFF. The CDR3 nucleotides are TGCAGCGTTGAAGAGAACACTGAAGCTTTCTTT.

The J gene is TRBJ1-5, the V gene TRBV19, with D hard to call. The CDR3 consists of 12 residues. CDR1 and CDR2 from the germline V gene are LNHDA and SQIVND (reference sequence). V was shortened by 5 bases and J by 5 bases, with 7 bases between the two germline ends. The DNA for the CDR3 is TGTGCCAGTAGTCTTCCCTATCAGCCCCAGCATTTT. Translated, it gives CASSLPYQPQHF.

This clonotype was observed at least ten times. This chain joins TRBV28 and TRBJ1-5, with D perhaps matching TRBD1 (6 bases). Looked up from germline, CDR1 is MDHEN and CDR2 is SYDVKM. This CDR3 contains 14 residues. Trimming pared 6 bases from V and 5 bases from J, leaving 14 bases between. CDR3 region: CASSRTGLYQPQHF. The CDR3 DNA follows: TGTGCCAGCAGCAGAACAGGGTTGTATCAGCCCCAGCATTTT. Filled out from reference TRBV28 and TRBJ1-5, the complete variable domain reads DVKVTQSSRYLVKRTGEKVFLECVQDMDHENMFWYRQDPGLGLRLIYFSYDVKMKEKGDIPEGYSVSREKKERFSLILESASTNQTSMYLCASSRTGLYQPQHFGDGTRLSIL.

The chain combines TRBV9 with TRBJ2-5; 11 nucleotides align to TRBD2. The V and J ends lost 0 bases and 2 bases, in that order; junction bases with no gene match: 6. Germline V gives CDR1 SGDLS, CDR2 YYNGEE. The CDR3 covers 17 residues. The CDR3 region has the DNA TGTGCCAGCAGCGTAGGGCCGGGACTAGCGGAGCAAGAGACCCAGTACTTC. Translation: CASSVGPGLAEQETQYF. Full variable domain (remainder filled in from reference TRBV9 and TRBJ2-5): DSGVTQTPKHLITATGQRVTLRCSPRSGDLSVYWYQQSLDQGLQFLIQYYNGEERAKGNILERFSAQQFPDLHSELNLSSLELGDSALYFCASSVGPGLAEQETQYFGPGTRLLVL.

This chain connects TRBV16 to TRBJ2-4; weak D call: TRBD2 (5 bases). With 2 bases removed from V and 0 bases from J, the gap between germline ends came to 11 bases. Germline CDR1 reads KGHSY; CDR2 reads FQNENV. The CDR3 totals 16 residues. The CDR3 is CASSQATTLAKNIQYF. DNA for the CDR3: TGTGCCAGCAGCCAAGCGACTACACTAGCCAAAAACATTCAGTACTTC.

There are many counts of this clonotype. The CDR3 sequence is CASSHVKTGDTEAFF. In nucleotides, the CDR3 is TGTGCCAGCAGCCACGTTAAAACAGGGGACACTGAAGCTTTCTTT. V is TRBV5-5 and J is TRBJ1-1; TRBD1 matches at 7 bases. This CDR3 comprises 15 residues. J lost 3 bases, V lost 4 bases, and 9 bases had no gene match. Germline V gene sequence: CDR1 SGHKS, CDR2 YYEKEE (reference sequence). Looking up the rest from reference TRBV5-5 and TRBJ1-1 gives the full variable domain: DAGVTQSPTHLIKTRGQQVTLRCSPISGHKSVSWYQQVLGQGPQFIFQYYEKEERGRGNFPDRFSARQFPNYSSELNVNALLLGDSALYLCASSHVKTGDTEAFFGQGTRLTVV.

The V gene is TRBV15, the J gene TRBJ2-5, with D maybe TRBD2 (6 bases). Germline V lookup: CDR1 LNHNV, CDR2 YYDKDF (reference sequence). Trimming left V 2 bases short and J 7 bases short, with 11 bases between. The CDR3 totals 13 residues. The CDR3 here is CATSRSIGGTQYF. In nucleotides, the CDR3 is TGTGCCACCAGCAGATCCATCGGGGGGACCCAGTACTTC.

This clonotype was seen many times. The chain links TRBV27 to TRBJ1-1, with D possibly matching TRBD1 (6 bases). Trimming cost V 3 bases and J 4 bases, with 9 bases left between them. CDR1 and CDR2 (germline): MNHEY, SMNVEV (reference sequence). The CDR3 consists of 13 residues. CDR3 region: CASSFTGTTEAFF. The CDR3 DNA is TGTGCCAGCAGTTTCACAGGGACCACTGAAGCTTTCTTT.

This clonotype was observed at least ten times. V gene TRBV7-3 combines with J gene TRBJ2-7; D possibly uses TRBD1 or TRBD2 (5 bases each). Germline CDR1 reads SGHTA; CDR2 reads FQGTGA. The CDR3 consists of 16 residues. The germline V and J ends were trimmed by 2 bases and 7 bases, with 21 bases remaining between them. The CDR3 protein is CASSLGAGTDLLEQYF. The CDR3 region has the DNA TGTGCCAGCAGCTTAGGGGCCGGGACGGATCTTTTGGAGCAGTACTTC.

With regard to this clonotype: One end of the junction is discordant with germline, which a read error may explain. The chain is built from TRBV5-1 and TRBJ1-1, with TRBD1 matching 9 bases. The V gene's germline CDR1 is SGHRS and CDR2 YFSETQ. The CDR3 covers 17 residues. CDR3 sequence reads: CASSYVTGGHEDTEAFF. In DNA, the CDR3 is TGTGCCAGCAGCTATGTGACAGGGGGACATGAGGACACTGAAGCTTTCTTT.

This clonotype was picked up a small number of times. This sequence joins TRBV20-1 and TRBJ1-2; TRBD1 matches at 7 bases. Germline CDR1 DFQATT, CDR2 SNEGSKA (reference sequence). This CDR3 contains 14 residues. V lost 3 bases and J lost 4; bases outside the gene matches: 8. The CDR3, as DNA: TGCAGTGCTAGCCCGGGACAGCCCGTCTATGGCTACACCTTC. This codes for CSASPGQPVYGYTF.

In its sample, this clonotype was seen many times. V and J are TRBV28 and TRBJ2-7; 8 bases are shared with TRBD1. The CDR3 is 18 amino acids. V was clipped by 6 bases and J by 7 bases; unmatched bases: 23. Germline CDR1 and CDR2: MDHEN and SYDVKM. CDR3 residues: CASRTKDRGHTVRLEQYF. Here the CDR3 DNA reads TGTGCCAGCAGGACAAAAGACAGGGGACACACTGTACGGTTGGAGCAGTACTTC.

The CDR3 bases are TGTGCCAGCTCACCTAAGGCAGGGGGAACGAACACTGAAGCTTTCTTT. Its translation is CASSPKAGGTNTEAFF. This chain joins TRBV18 and TRBJ1-1, with 7 bases that match TRBD1. The length of the CDR3 is 16 residues. CDR1 and CDR2 from the germline V gene are KGHSH and LQKENI. Trimming took 3 bases from V and 1 from J; bases not matched to a gene: 8.

Only a few counts were recorded for this clonotype. V and J are TRBV20-1 and TRBJ2-3; perhaps TRBD2 as D (6 bases). Looked up from germline, CDR1 is DFQATT and CDR2 is SNEGSKA (reference sequence). The V gene lost 5 bases and the J gene lost 1 base, with 13 bases spanning the gap. The CDR3 has 14 amino acids. CDR3 DNA: TGCAGTGCTTTAGGGAGGTTAGGCACAGATACGCAGTATTTT. Translating it yields CSALGRLGTDTQYF.

The chain carries TRBV29-1 and TRBJ2-1; no clear D. The germline CDR1 and CDR2 sequences are SQVTM and ANQGSEA. V was trimmed by 5 bases and J by 2 bases, leaving 7 bases between them. The length of the CDR3 is 12 residues. The CDR3 is CSVQEAYNEQFF. CDR3 nucleotides: TGCAGCGTTCAGGAAGCCTACAATGAGCAGTTCTTC.

This clonotype was observed at least ten times. The chain recombines TRBV12-3 or TRBV12-4 with TRBJ2-5; the D call may be TRBD1 or TRBD2 (5 bases each). V dropped 5 bases and J dropped 4 bases, with 11 bases sitting between them. The CDR3 is 13 amino acids. The CDR3 bases are TGTGCCAGCAGTCATGGGACGGTAGAGACCCAGTACTTC. It translates to CASSHGTVETQYF.

This clonotype was observed many times. Here the CDR3 DNA reads TGTGCCAGCAGCTTAGAGGGTAGGGGCTTCGGACGCTACGAGCAGTACTTC. Translated: CASSLEGRGFGRYEQYF. The V call is TRBV7-2, the J call TRBJ2-7, with D maybe TRBD1 (5 bases). Trimming left V 1 base short and J 3 bases short, with 19 bases between. From germline, CDR1 is SGHTA and CDR2 FQGNSA. This CDR3 is 17 amino acids long.